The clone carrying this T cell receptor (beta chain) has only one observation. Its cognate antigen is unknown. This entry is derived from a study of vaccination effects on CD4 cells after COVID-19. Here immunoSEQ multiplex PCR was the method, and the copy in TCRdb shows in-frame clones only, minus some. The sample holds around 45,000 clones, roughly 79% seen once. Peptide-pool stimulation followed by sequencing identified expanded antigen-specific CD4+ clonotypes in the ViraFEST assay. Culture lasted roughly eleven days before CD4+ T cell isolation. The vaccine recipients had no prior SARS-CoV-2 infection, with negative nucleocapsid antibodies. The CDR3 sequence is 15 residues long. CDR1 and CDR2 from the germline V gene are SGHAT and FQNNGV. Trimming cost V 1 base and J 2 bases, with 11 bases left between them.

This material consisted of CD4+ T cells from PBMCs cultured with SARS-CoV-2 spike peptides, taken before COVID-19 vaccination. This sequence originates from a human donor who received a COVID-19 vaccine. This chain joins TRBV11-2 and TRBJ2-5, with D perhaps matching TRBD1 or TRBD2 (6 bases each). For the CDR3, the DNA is TGTGCCAGCAGCTTAGTGGGGGGCGAGCAAGAGACCCAGTACTTC. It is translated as CASSLVGGEQETQYF.